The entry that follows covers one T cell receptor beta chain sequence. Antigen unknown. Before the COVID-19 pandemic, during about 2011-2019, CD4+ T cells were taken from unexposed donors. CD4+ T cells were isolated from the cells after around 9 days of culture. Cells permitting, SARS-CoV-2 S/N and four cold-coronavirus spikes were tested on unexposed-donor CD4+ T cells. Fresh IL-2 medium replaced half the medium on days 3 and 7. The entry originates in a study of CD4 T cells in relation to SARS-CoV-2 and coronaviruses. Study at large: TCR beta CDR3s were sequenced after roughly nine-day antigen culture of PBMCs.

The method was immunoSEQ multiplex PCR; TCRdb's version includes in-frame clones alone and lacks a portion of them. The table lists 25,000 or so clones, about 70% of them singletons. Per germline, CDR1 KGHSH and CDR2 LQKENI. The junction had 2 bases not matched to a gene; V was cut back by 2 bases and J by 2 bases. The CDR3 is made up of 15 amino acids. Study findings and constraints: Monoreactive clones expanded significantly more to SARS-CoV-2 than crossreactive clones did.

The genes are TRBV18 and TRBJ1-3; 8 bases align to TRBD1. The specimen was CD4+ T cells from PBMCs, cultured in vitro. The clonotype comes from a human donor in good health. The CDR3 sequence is CASSPIQGAGNTIYF. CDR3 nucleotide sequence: TGTGCCAGCTCACCAATACAGGGGGCTGGAAACACCATATATTTT.